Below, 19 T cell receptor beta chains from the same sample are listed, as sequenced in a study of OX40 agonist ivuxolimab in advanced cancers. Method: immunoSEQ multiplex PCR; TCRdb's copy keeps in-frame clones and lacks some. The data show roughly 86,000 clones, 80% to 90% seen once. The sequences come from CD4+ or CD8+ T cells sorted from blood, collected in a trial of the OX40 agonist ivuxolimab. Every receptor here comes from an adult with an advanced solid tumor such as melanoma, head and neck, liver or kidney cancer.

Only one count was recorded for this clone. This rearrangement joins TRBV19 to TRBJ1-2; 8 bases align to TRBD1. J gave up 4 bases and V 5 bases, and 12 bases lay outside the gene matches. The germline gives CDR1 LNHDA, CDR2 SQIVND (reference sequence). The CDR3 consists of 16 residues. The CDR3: CASSPSTGGEGYGYTF. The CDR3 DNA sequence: TGTGCCAGTAGTCCTTCTACAGGGGGTGAGGGCTATGGCTACACCTTC.

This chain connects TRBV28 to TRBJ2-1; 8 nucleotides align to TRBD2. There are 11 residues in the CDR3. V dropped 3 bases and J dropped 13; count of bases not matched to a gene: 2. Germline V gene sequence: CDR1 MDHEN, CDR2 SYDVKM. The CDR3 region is CASSFSGNQFF. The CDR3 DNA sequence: TGTGCCAGCAGTTTTAGCGGGAATCAGTTCTTC.

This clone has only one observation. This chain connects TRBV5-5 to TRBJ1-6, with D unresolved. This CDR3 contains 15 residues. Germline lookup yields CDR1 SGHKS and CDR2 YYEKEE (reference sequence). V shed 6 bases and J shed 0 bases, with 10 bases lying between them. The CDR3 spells CASTHTHSYNSPLHF. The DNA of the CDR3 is TGTGCCAGCACCCACACTCACTCCTATAATTCACCCCTCCACTTT.

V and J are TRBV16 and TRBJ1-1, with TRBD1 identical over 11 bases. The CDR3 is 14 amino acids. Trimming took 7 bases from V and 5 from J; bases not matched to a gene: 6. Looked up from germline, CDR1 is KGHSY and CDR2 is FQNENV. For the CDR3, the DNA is TGTGCCAGCACCCAGGGACAGGGGGTGACTGAAGCTTTCTTT. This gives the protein CASTQGQGVTEAFF.

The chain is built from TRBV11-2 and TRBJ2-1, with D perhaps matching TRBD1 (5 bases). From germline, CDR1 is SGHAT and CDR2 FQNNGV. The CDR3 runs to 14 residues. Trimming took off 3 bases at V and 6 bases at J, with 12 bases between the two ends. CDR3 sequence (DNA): TGTGCCAGCAGCTTGGCAGGGAACAGCAATGAGCAGTTCTTC. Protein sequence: CASSLAGNSNEQFF.

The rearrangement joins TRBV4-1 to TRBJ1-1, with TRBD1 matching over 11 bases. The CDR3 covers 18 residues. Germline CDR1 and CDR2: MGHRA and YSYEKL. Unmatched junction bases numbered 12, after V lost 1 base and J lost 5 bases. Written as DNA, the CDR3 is TGCGCCAGCAGCCAAGCTGGGACAGGGGGACAGTTCAAGACTGAAGCTTTCTTT. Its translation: CASSQAGTGGQFKTEAFF.

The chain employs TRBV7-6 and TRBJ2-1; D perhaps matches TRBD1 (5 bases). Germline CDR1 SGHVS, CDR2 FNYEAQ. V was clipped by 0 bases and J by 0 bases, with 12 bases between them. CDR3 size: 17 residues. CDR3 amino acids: CASSLAPGHSSYNEQFF. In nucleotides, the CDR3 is TGTGCCAGCAGCTTAGCCCCAGGGCACAGCTCCTACAATGAGCAGTTCTTC. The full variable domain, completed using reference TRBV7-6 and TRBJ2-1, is GAGVSQSPRYKVTKRGQDVALRCDPISGHVSLYWYRQALGQGPEFLTYFNYEAQQDKSGLPNDRFSAERPEGSISTLTIQRTEQRDSAMYRCASSLAPGHSSYNEQFFGPGTRLTVL.

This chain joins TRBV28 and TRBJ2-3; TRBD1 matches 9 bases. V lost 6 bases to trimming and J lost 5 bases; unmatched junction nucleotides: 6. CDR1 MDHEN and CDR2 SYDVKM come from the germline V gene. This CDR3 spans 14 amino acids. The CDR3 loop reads CASSSDRGGDTQYF. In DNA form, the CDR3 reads TGTGCCAGCAGCAGCGACAGGGGGGGAGATACGCAGTATTTT.

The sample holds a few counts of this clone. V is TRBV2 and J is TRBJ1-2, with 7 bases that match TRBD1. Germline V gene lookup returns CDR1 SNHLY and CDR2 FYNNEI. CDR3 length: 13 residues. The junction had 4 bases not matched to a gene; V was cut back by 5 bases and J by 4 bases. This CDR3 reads CASSPRDSYGYTF. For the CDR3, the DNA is TGTGCCAGCAGTCCCCGGGACAGCTATGGCTACACCTTC. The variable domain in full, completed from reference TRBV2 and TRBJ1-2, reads EPEVTQTPSHQVTQMGQEVILRCVPISNHLYFYWYRQILGQKVEFLVSFYNNEISEKSEIFDDQFSVERPDGSNFTLKIRSTKLEDSAMYFCASSPRDSYGYTFGSGTRLTVV.

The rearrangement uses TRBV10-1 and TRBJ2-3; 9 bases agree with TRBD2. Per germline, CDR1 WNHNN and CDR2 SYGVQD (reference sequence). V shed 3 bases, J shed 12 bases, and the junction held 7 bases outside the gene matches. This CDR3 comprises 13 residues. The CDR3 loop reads CASSDYGLANQYF. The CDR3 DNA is TGCGCCAGCAGTGACTACGGACTAGCGAATCAGTATTTT.

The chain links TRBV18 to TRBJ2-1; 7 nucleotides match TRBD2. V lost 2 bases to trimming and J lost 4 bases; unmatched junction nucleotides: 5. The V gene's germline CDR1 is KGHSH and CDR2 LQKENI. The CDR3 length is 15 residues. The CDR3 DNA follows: TGTGCCAGCTCACCAACTAGCGACCATTACAATGAGCAGTTCTTC. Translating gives CASSPTSDHYNEQFF.

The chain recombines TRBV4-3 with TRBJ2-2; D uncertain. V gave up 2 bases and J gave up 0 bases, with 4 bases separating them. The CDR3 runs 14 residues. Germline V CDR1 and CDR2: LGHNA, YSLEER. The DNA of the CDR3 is TGCGCCAGCAGCCAACTCGCGAACACCGGGGAGCTGTTTTTT. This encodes CASSQLANTGELFF.

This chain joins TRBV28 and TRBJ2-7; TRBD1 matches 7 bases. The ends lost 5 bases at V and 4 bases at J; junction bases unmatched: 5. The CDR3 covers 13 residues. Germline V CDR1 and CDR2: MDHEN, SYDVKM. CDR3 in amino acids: CASSRGQLYEQYF. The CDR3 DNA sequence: TGTGCCAGCAGTAGGGGACAGTTATACGAGCAGTACTTC.

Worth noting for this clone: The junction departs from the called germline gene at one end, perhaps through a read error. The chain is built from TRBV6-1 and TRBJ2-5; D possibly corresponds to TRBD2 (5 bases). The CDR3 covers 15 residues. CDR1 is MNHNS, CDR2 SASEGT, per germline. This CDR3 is CASSENGLFQESQYF. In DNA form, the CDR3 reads TGTGCCAGCAGTGAGAACGGACTTTTCCAAGAGAGCCAGTACTTC.

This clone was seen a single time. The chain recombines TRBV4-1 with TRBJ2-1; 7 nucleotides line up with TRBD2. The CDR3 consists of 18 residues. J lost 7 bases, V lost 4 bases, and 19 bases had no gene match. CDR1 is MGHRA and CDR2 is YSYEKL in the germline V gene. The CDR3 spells CASSPMLPGLLFGNEQFF. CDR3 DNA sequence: TGCGCCAGCAGCCCGATGTTACCGGGACTACTTTTCGGTAATGAGCAGTTCTTC.

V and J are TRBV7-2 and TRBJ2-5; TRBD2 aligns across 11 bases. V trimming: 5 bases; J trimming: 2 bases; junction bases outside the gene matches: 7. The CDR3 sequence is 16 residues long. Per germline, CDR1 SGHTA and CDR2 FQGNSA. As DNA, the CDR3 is TGTGCCAGCAGCAAGACGGGACTAGCGGAACAAGAGACCCAGTACTTC. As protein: CASSKTGLAEQETQYF.

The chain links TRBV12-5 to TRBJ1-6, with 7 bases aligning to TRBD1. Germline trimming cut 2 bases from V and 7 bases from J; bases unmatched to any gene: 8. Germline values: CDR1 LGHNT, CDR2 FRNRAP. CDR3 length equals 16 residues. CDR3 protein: CASGLPTGVGNSPLHF. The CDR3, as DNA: TGTGCTAGTGGTTTGCCAACAGGGGTTGGGAATTCACCCCTCCACTTT.

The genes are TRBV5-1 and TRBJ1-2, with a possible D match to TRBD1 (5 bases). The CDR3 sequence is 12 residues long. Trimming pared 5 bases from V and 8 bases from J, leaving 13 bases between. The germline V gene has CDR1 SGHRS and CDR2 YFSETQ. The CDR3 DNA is TGCGCCAGCAGTCCCCAGGGTAAGGGCTACACCTTC. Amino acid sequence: CASSPQGKGYTF.

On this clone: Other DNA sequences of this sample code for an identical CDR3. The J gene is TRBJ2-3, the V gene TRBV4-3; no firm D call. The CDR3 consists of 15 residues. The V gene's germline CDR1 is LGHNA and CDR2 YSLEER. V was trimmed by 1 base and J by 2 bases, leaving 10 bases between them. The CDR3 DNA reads TGCGCCAGCAGCCAAGGATCCGGCTTCACAGATACGCAGTATTTT. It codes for CASSQGSGFTDTQYF.